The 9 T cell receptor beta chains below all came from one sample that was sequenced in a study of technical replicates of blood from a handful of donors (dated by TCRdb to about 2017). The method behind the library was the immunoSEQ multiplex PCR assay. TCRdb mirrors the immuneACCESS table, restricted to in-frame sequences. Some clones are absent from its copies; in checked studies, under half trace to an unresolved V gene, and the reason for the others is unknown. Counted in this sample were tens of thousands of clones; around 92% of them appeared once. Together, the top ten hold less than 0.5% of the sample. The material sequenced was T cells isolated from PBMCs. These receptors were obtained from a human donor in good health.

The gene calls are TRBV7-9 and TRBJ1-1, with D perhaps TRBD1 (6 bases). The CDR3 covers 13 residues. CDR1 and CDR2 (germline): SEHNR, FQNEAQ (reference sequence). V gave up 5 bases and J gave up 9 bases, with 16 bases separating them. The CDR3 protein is CASSIDSQGKAFF. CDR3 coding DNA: TGTGCCAGCAGCATAGACAGCCAGGGGAAAGCTTTCTTT.

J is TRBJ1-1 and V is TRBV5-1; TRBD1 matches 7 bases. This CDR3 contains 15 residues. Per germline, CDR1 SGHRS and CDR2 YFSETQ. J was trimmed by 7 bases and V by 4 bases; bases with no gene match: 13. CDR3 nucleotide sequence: TGCGCCAGCAGCCCAGACGGTACCGGGACAGTTGAAGCTTTCTTT. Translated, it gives CASSPDGTGTVEAFF.

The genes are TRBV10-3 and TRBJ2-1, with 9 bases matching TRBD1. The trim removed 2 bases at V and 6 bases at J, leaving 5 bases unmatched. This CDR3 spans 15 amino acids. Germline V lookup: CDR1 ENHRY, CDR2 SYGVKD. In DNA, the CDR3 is TGTGCCATCAGTGAGCCGGGACAGGGTAGCAATGAGCAGTTCTTC. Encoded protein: CAISEPGQGSNEQFF.

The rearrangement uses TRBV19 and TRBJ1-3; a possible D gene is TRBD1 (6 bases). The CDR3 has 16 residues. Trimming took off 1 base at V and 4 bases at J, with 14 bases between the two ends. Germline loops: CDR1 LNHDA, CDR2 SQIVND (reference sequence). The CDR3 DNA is TGTGCCAGTAGTATAGCCATCCAGGGGCCGGGAAACACCATATATTTT. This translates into CASSIAIQGPGNTIYF.

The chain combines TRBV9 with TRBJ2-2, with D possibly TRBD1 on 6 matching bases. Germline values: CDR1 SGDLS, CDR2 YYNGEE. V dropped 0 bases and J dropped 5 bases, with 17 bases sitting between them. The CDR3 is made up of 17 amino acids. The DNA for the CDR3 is TGTGCCAGCAGCGTAGGGATGGGACAAGGCCTAACCGGGGAGCTGTTTTTT. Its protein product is CASSVGMGQGLTGELFF.

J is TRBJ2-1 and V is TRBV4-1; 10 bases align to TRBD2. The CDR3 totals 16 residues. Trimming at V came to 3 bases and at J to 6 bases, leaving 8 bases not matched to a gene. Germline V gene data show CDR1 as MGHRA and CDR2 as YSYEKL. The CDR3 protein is CASSHTLAGVLNEQFF. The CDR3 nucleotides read TGCGCCAGCAGCCACACTCTAGCGGGGGTACTCAATGAGCAGTTCTTC.

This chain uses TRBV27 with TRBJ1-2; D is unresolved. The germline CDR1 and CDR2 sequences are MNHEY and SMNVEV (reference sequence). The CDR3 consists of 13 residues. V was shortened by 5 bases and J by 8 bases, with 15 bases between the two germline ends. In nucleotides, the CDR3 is TGTGCCAGCAGTCCGGCTCCTGGAGGGGGCTACACCTTC. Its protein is CASSPAPGGGYTF.

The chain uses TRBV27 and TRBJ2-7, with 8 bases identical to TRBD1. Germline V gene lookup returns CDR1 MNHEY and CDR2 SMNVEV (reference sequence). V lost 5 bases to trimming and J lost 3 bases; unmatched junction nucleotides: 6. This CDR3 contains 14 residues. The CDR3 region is CASSHGTGHYEQYF. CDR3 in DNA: TGTGCCAGCAGTCACGGGACAGGTCACTACGAGCAGTACTTC.

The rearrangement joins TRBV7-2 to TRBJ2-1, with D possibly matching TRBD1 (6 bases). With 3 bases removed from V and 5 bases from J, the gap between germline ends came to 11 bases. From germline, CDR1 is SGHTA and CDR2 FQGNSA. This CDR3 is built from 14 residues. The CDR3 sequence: CASSFETGNNEQFF. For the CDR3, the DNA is TGTGCCAGCAGCTTTGAGACAGGAAACAATGAGCAGTTCTTC.